Given below is one T cell receptor (beta chain) in context. What it recognizes is unknown. Using immunoSEQ multiplex PCR, the repertoire was profiled, and TCRdb retains in-frame clones only, with some absent. The sample records about 480,000 clones, less than 85% being singletons. The data originate from a study of shared clonotypes between healthy human individuals. Findings of the study overall: The authors sampled blood alone, and tissue repertoires likely differ.

The study enrolled healthy HIV-negative adults without recent acute infections or vaccinations as donors. The receptor's source is a woman in her thirties or forties in good health. Some clones in this sample may be carry-over from other donors' samples. Sequenced input: PBMCs.

The chain's CDR3 is CASSAPGQGAYEQYF. CDR3 bases: TGTGCCAGCAGCGCACCGGGACAGGGGGCCTACGAGCAGTACTTC. The chain recombines TRBV7-2 with TRBJ2-7; 11 bases line up with TRBD1. V trimming: 5 bases; J trimming: 2 bases; junction bases outside the gene matches: 5. Germline CDR1 and CDR2: SGHTA and FQGNSA. The CDR3 is 15 amino acids.